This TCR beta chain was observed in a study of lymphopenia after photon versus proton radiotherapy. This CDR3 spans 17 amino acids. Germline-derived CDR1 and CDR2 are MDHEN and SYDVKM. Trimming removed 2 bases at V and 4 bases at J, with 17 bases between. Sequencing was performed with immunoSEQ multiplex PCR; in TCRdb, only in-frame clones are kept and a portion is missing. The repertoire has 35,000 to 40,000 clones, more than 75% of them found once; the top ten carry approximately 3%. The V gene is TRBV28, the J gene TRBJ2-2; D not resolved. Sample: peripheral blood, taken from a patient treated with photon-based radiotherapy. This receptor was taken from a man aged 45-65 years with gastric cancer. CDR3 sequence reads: CASSLGLSLSATGELFF. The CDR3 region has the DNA TGTGCCAGCAGTTTAGGGCTCTCGCTCAGCGCCACCGGGGAGCTGTTTTTT. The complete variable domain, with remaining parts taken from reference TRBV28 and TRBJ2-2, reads DVKVTQSSRYLVKRTGEKVFLECVQDMDHENMFWYRQDPGLGLRLIYFSYDVKMKEKGDIPEGYSVSREKKERFSLILESASTNQTSMYLCASSLGLSLSATGELFFGEGSRLTVL.